The clone carrying this TCR beta chain has at least ten counts. Its antigen is unidentified. Each CDR3 protein gets one entry after TCRdb re-called the 5' RACE reads with MiXCR. The table shows 400,000 or so distinct CDR3 sequences, with around 21% occurring only once. These data are taken from a study of T-cell memory formation after mild COVID-19. Study-wide context: Across donors, TCR clusters were largely donor specific. Study-level points and caveats: Day 37-peaking second-wave clones had unconfirmed SARS-CoV-2 specificity. Clones shrinking between day 15 and 85 showed a balanced CD4/CD8 split, and those that grew later tilted toward CD4+. Largely, contracting CD4+ clones fell within CM and EM, and contracting CD8+ clones within EMRA.

The CDR3 consists of 17 residues. After removal of 0 bases from V and 0 bases from J, the junction contained 4 bases not matched to a gene. The germline V gene encodes CDR1 SGDLS and CDR2 YYNGEE. The chain recombines TRBV9 with TRBJ2-3, with TRBD2 identical over 10 bases. The TCR sequence derives from an adult woman who had mild COVID-19 (a few samples of this study predate the infection). Cell type and time point are not known. Sequenced material: PBMCs or a T cell subset sorted from them (not recorded which). The CDR3: CASSVGAGGPSTDTQYF. The DNA of the CDR3 is TGTGCCAGCAGCGTAGGAGCGGGGGGGCCGAGCACAGATACGCAGTATTTT.